This T cell receptor beta chain appears in the sequencing data of a study of blood T cell repertoires in COVID-19. Overall study context: COVID-19 samples, acute and convalescent, were from the United States, Italy and Spain. The analysed material was cDNA or gDNA that came from T cells, B-cell-depleted T cells, or PBMCs.

This clone is a singleton in its sample. Original data processing: Reference gene primer amplification gave nucleated cell count estimates. The data were produced by immunoSEQ multiplex PCR, yet TCRdb's version contains in-frame clones alone and is incomplete. V and J calls and clone size are given by that table; D and trimming were obtained from the DNA. The table includes 55,000 to 80,000 clones, around 82% detected once. This CDR3 contains 15 residues. V lost 1 base and J lost 6, with 12 bases in between. The germline gives CDR1 LGHDT, CDR2 YNNKEL (reference sequence). The receptor comes from a man between 45 and 60 years old with active COVID-19. Sequenced material: peripheral blood. V gene TRBV3-1 (or the pseudogene TRBV3-2) combines with J gene TRBJ2-2, with no clear D. The CDR3 protein is CASSQGPSLAGELFF. CDR3 in DNA: TGTGCCAGCAGCCAAGGCCCTAGTTTGGCCGGGGAGCTGTTTTTT.